Each of the 18 T cell receptor beta chains below was sequenced from the same sample in a study of regulatory and conventional T cells in RAG deficiency. Data came from immunoSEQ multiplex PCR; TCRdb stores just in-frame clones and leaves some out. This sample carries fewer than 40,000 clones, 75% to 80% of them seen once, and the ten largest clones take around 3.4%. Blood CD4+ CD25-low CD127-high conventional T cells supplied the genomic DNA template. The sample was also reused in another study, on regulatory T cells. That investigation notes: Primers: 52 TRBV forward and 13 TRBJ reverse.

Sample: CD4+ effector T cells sorted from blood. These receptors all stem from a human donor in good health.

V gene TRBV27 combines with J gene TRBJ1-5; D is ambiguous. This CDR3 contains 14 residues. Trimming cost V 4 bases and J 3 bases, with 10 bases left between them. Germline lookup yields CDR1 MNHEY and CDR2 SMNVEV (reference sequence). The CDR3 DNA reads as TGTGCCAGCAGTTCCCTCGGAGCCAATCAGCCCCAGCATTTT. Protein sequence: CASSSLGANQPQHF.

This sequence joins TRBV6-1 and TRBJ1-5; 7 bases are shared with TRBD1. The CDR3 is made up of 15 amino acids. The V gene's germline CDR1 is MNHNS and CDR2 SASEGT. V trimming: 6 bases; J trimming: 5 bases; junction bases outside the gene matches: 10. The CDR3 bases are TGTGCCAGCAGACGCACACAGGGGAGCGATCAGCCCCAGCATTTT. It encodes CASRRTQGSDQPQHF.

The gene calls are TRBV28 and TRBJ2-7, with 9 bases fitting TRBD1. CDR1 and CDR2 from the germline V gene are MDHEN and SYDVKM. V shed 6 bases, J shed 9 bases, and the junction held 12 bases outside the gene matches. The CDR3 is 14 amino acids. CDR3 in DNA: TGTGCCAGCAGCGCAACCGGGACAGGGAATTTGCAGTACTTC. Its protein is CASSATGTGNLQYF.

The V call is TRBV9, the J call TRBJ2-1; D may be TRBD1 (6 bases). The CDR3 totals 15 residues. From germline, CDR1 is SGDLS and CDR2 YYNGEE. Trimming took off 4 bases at V and 4 bases at J, with 15 bases between the two ends. CDR3 residues: CASSPRQARYNEQFF. In nucleotides, the CDR3 is TGTGCCAGCAGCCCCCGACAGGCTAGATACAATGAGCAGTTCTTC.

The chain combines TRBV19 with TRBJ1-1; no clear D gene. This CDR3 has 16 amino acids. With 3 bases removed from V and 3 bases from J, the gap between germline ends came to 17 bases. Germline V lookup: CDR1 LNHDA, CDR2 SQIVND (reference sequence). The CDR3 bases are TGTGCCAGTAGTATTGGCTTACAGACCGTCTACACTGAAGCTTTCTTT. Its protein is CASSIGLQTVYTEAFF.

V gene TRBV6-5 combines with J gene TRBJ2-2; TRBD1 is a possible D gene (5 bases). Germline CDR1 is MNHEY and CDR2 is SVGAGI. CDR3 length equals 13 residues. The V end was cut by 0 bases, the J end by 15 bases, with 14 bases between. This chain's CDR3 is CASSYSTVATMFF. The CDR3 DNA reads as TGTGCCAGCAGTTACTCGACAGTTGCCACCATGTTTTTT.

The chain carries TRBV15 and TRBJ1-3; D uncertain. CDR3 length: 17 amino acids. The V end lost 0 bases, the J end lost 0 bases, and 12 bases lay between the germline ends. The germline gives CDR1 LNHNV, CDR2 YYDKDF (reference sequence). The CDR3 protein is CATSRDGVIVSGNTIYF. The CDR3 coding sequence is TGTGCCACCAGCAGAGATGGGGTTATCGTCTCTGGAAACACCATATATTTT.

This clone was seen a single time. Mismatch with germline at one junction end may stem from a read error. V gene TRBV6-1 combines with J gene TRBJ1-2; D might be TRBD1 (5 bases). This CDR3 region has 13 residues. The germline V gene encodes CDR1 MNHNS and CDR2 SASEGT. CDR3 residues: CASSWSGTDGCTF. CDR3 bases: TGTGCCAGCAGTTGGTCGGGGACTGATGGCTGCACCTTC.

The rearrangement uses TRBV18 and TRBJ2-7; D might be TRBD2 (6 bases). Germline values: CDR1 KGHSH, CDR2 LQKENI. The CDR3 loop spans 15 amino acids. The germline V and J ends were trimmed by 6 bases and 6 bases, with 21 bases remaining between them. Here the CDR3 DNA reads TGTGCCAGCTCTACCGACGGGAGTAGTCGCGGCGAGCAGTACTTC. This sequence encodes CASSTDGSSRGEQYF.

This rearrangement joins TRBV30 to TRBJ1-6, with no clear D. Germline CDR1 and CDR2: GTSNPN and SVGIG (reference sequence). The CDR3 is made up of 15 amino acids. V gave up 2 bases and J gave up 0 bases, with 8 bases separating them. The CDR3 is CAWSPLGSYNSPLHF. CDR3 DNA: TGTGCCTGGAGTCCTCTAGGCTCCTATAATTCACCCCTCCACTTT.

The chain couples TRBV29-1 to TRBJ1-1; D unclear. Germline lookup yields CDR1 SQVTM and CDR2 ANQGSEA. CDR3 length equals 13 residues. The germline V and J ends were trimmed by 7 bases and 1 base, with 13 bases remaining between them. CDR3: CSGRRWRNTEAFF. In DNA, the CDR3 is TGCAGCGGCAGGAGGTGGCGGAACACTGAAGCTTTCTTT.

This clone was observed a few times. V gene TRBV2 combines with J gene TRBJ1-2; 7 nucleotides match TRBD1. Per germline, CDR1 SNHLY and CDR2 FYNNEI. The CDR3 extends over 13 amino acids. V lost 6 bases to trimming and J lost 4 bases; unmatched junction nucleotides: 5. DNA of the CDR3: TGTGCCAGCAGCGTGGGACAGCTCTATGGCTACACCTTC. This translates into CASSVGQLYGYTF.

The chain recombines TRBV28 with TRBJ2-4; 9 bases map to TRBD2. The V gene end was trimmed by 3 bases and the J gene end by 4 bases; junction bases not matched to a gene: 4. CDR1 is MDHEN and CDR2 is SYDVKM in the germline V gene. This CDR3 is built from 15 residues. DNA for the CDR3: TGTGCCAGCAGTTTGATGAGCGGGGGGAAAAACATTCAGTACTTC. Translation gives CASSLMSGGKNIQYF.

The chain employs TRBV6-1 and TRBJ2-7, with 11 bases aligning to TRBD1. V shed 3 bases and J 4 bases; nucleotides not matched to a gene: 5. Germline V gene lookup returns CDR1 MNHNS and CDR2 SASEGT. This CDR3 comprises 15 residues. CDR3 loop: CASSDSGTGGYEQYF. The CDR3 nucleotides read TGTGCCAGCAGTGATTCAGGGACAGGGGGGTACGAGCAGTACTTC.

The table lists this clone with a few counts. V and J are TRBV20-1 and TRBJ1-2; no clear D gene. The CDR3 runs to 9 residues. CDR1 and CDR2 (germline): DFQATT, SNEGSKA (reference sequence). V lost 7 bases and J 8 bases, leaving 8 bases between the germline ends. DNA for the CDR3: TGCAGTGTTAGCGGAGGCTACACCTTC. Encoded protein: CSVSGGYTF.

The chain combines TRBV7-9 with TRBJ2-3, with D maybe TRBD2 (6 bases). Germline-derived CDR1 and CDR2 are SEHNR and FQNEAQ (reference sequence). V lost 1 base to trimming and J lost 2 bases, with 13 bases between them. This CDR3 comprises 16 residues. The CDR3 here is CASSLGGTYATDTQYF. CDR3 coding DNA: TGTGCCAGCAGCTTAGGCGGGACGTACGCCACAGATACGCAGTATTTT. The variable domain in full, completed from reference TRBV7-9 and TRBJ2-3, reads DTGVSQNPRHKITKRGQNVTFRCDPISEHNRLYWYRQTLGQGPEFLTYFQNEAQLEKSRLLSDRFSAERPKGSFSTLEIQRTEQGDSAMYLCASSLGGTYATDTQYFGPGTRLTVL.

J is TRBJ2-7 and V is TRBV7-9; D is uncertain. V was pared by 5 bases and J by 5 bases, with 10 bases between. The germline gives CDR1 SEHNR, CDR2 FQNEAQ (reference sequence). There are 12 residues in the CDR3. The CDR3 nucleotides read TGTGCCAGCAGCAAAACCCCGCACGAGCAGTACTTC. This translates into CASSKTPHEQYF.

This clone was recorded once. The chain employs TRBV30 and TRBJ1-1, with 10 bases aligning to TRBD1. Germline V gene sequence: CDR1 GTSNPN, CDR2 SVGIG (reference sequence). V dropped 4 bases and J dropped 0; count of bases not matched to a gene: 5. This CDR3 region has 15 residues. For the CDR3, the DNA is TGTGCCTGGACCGGAGGACAGGGGGTGAACACTGAAGCTTTCTTT. It codes for CAWTGGQGVNTEAFF.